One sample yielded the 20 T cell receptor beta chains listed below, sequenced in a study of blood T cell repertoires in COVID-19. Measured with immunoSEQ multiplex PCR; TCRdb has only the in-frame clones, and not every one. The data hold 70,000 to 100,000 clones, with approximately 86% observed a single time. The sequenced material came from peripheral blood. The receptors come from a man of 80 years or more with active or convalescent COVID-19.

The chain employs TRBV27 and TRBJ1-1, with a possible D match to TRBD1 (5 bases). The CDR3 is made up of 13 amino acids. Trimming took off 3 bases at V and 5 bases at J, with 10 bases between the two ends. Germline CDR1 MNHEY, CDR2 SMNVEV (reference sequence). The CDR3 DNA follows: TGTGCCAGCAGTTTCAGGGAGGTTACTGAAGCTTTCTTT. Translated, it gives CASSFREVTEAFF.

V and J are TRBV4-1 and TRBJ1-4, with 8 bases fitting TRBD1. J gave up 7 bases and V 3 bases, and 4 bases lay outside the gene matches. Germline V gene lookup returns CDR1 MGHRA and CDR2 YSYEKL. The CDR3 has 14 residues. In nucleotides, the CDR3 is TGCGCCAGCAGCCAGGGACAGGTGGGTGAAAAACTGTTTTTT. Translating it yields CASSQGQVGEKLFF.

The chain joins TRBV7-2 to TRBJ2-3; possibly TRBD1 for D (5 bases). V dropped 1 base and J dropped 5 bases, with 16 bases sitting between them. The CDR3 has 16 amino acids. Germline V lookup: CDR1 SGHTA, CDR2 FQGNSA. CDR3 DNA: TGTGCCAGCAGCTTAGGCTCAGGGCAAGTGGGAGATACGCAGTATTTT. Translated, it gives CASSLGSGQVGDTQYF.

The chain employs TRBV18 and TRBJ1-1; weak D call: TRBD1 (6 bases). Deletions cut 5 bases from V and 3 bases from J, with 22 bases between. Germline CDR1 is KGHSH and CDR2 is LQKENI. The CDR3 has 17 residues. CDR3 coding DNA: TGTGCCAGCTCAACCGTTTCCAGGGGCAGGGGAGACACTGAAGCTTTCTTT. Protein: CASSTVSRGRGDTEAFF.

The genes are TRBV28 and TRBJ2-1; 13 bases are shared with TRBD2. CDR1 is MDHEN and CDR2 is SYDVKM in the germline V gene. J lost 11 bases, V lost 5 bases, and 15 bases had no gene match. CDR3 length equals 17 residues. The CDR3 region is CASSPGLAGSTTMKQFF. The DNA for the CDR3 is TGTGCCAGCAGTCCGGGACTAGCGGGATCTACCACAATGAAGCAGTTCTTC.

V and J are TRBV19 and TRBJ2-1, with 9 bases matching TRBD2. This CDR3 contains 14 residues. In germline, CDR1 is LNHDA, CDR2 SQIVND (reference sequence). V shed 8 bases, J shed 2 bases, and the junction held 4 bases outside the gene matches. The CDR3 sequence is CASGLAGTYNEQFF. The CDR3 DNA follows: TGTGCCAGTGGTCTAGCGGGGACCTACAATGAGCAGTTCTTC.

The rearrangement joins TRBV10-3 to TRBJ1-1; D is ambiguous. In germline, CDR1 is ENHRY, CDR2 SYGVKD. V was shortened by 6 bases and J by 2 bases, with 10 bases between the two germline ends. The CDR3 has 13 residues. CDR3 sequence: CAIRAATNTEAFF. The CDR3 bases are TGTGCCATCAGAGCCGCCACTAACACTGAAGCTTTCTTT.

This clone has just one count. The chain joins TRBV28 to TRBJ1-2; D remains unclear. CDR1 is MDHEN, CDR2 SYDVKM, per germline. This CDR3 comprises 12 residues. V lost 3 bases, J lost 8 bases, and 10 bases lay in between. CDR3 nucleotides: TGTGCCAGCAGTTTCGAGGGTTGGGGCTACACCTTC. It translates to CASSFEGWGYTF.

CDR3 nucleotide sequence: TGTGCCAGCAGCCAAGGAGGACTAGCGGGAGCCAACGAGCAGTACTTC. Protein sequence: CASSQGGLAGANEQYF. V gene TRBV3-1 (or the pseudogene TRBV3-2) combines with J gene TRBJ2-7; 13 bases are shared with TRBD2. Trimming took 1 base from V and 5 from J; bases not matched to a gene: 5. Germline values: CDR1 LGHDT, CDR2 YNNKEL (reference sequence). The CDR3 runs 16 residues.

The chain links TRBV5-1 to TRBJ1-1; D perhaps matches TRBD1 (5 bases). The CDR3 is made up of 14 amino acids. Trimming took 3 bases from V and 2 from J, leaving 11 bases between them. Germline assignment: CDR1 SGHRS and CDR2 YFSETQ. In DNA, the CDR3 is TGCGCCAGCAGCTCCTTAGACAGAAACACTGAAGCTTTCTTT. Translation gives CASSSLDRNTEAFF.

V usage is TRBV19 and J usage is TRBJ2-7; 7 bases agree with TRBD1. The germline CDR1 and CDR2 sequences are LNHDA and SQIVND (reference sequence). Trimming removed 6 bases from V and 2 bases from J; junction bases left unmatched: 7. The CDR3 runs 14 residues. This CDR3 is CASSTRQGAYEQYF. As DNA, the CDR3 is TGTGCCAGTAGCACCCGGCAGGGGGCCTACGAGCAGTACTTC. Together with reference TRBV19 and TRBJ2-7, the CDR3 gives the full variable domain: DGGITQSPKYLFRKEGQNVTLSCEQNLNHDAMYWYRQDPGQGLRLIYYSQIVNDFQKGDIAEGYSVSREKKESFPLTVTSAQKNPTAFYLCASSTRQGAYEQYFGPGTRLTVT.

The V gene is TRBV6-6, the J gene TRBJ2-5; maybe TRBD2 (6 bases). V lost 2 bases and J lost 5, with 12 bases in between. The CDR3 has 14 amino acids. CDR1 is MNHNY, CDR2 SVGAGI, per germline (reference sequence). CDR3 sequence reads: CASSYPLAGETQYF. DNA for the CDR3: TGTGCCAGCAGTTACCCTCTGGCGGGGGAGACCCAGTACTTC.

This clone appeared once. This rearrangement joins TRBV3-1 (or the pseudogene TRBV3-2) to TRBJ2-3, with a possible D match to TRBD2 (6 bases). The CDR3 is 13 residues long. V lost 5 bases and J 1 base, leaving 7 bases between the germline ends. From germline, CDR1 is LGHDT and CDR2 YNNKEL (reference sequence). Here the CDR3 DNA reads TGTGCCAGCAGCGGGGAGGGCACAGATACGCAGTATTTT. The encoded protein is CASSGEGTDTQYF.

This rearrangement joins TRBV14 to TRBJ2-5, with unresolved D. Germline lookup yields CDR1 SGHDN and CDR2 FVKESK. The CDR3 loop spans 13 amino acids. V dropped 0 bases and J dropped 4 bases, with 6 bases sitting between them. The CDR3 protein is CASSQDLRETQYF. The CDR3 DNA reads TGTGCCAGCAGCCAAGATCTTAGAGAGACCCAGTACTTC.

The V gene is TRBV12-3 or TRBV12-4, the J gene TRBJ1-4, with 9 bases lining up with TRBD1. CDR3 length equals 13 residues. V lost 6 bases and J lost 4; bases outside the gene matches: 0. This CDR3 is CASRTGGNEKLFF. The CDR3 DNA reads TGTGCCAGCAGGACAGGGGGTAATGAAAAACTGTTTTTT.

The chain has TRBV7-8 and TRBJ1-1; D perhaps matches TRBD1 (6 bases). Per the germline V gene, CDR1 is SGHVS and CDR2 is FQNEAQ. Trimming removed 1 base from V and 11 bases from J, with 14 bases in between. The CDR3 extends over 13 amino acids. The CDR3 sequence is CASSLGGERGAFF. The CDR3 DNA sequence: TGTGCCAGCAGCTTAGGAGGGGAAAGGGGGGCTTTCTTT.

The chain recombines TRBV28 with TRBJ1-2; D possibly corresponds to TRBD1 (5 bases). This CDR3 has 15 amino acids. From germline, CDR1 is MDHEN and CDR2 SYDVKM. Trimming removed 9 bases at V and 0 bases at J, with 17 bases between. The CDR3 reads CASSVSGRTNYGYTF. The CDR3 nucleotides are TGTGCCAGTTCGGTATCAGGGCGGACTAACTATGGCTACACCTTC.

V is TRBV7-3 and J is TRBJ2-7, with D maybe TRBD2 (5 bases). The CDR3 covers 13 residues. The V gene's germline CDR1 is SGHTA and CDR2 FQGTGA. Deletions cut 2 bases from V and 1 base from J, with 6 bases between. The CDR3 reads CASSLGESYEQYF. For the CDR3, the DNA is TGTGCCAGCAGCTTAGGGGAGTCCTACGAGCAGTACTTC.

CDR3 in amino acids: CASSSTSGRYTF. DNA of the CDR3: TGTGCCAGCAGTTCAACTAGCGGGAGGTACACCTTC. The V call is TRBV28, the J call TRBJ2-7; no definite D call. The end of the DNA fits TRBJ1-2 better, so the J call may be wrong. CDR1 is MDHEN and CDR2 is SYDVKM in the germline V gene. The CDR3 extends over 12 amino acids.

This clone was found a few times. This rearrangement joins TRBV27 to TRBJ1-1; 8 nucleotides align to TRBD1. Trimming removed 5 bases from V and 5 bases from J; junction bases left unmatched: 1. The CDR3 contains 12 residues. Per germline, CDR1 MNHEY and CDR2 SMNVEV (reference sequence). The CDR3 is CASSRQGTEAFF. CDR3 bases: TGTGCCAGCAGTAGACAGGGGACTGAAGCTTTCTTT.